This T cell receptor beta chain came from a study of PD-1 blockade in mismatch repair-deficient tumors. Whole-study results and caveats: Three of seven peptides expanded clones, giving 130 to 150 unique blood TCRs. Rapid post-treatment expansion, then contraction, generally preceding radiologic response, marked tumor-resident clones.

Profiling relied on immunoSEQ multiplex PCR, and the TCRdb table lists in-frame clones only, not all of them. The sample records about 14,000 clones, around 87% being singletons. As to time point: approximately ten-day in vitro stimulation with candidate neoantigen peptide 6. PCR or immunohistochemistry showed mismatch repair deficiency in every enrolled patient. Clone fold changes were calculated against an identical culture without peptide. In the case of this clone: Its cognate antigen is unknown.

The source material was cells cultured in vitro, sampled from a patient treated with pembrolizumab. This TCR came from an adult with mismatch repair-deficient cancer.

CDR3 bases: TGTGCCAGCACTCGGGTAGGGGGTTACAATGAGCAGTTCTTC. It specifies CASTRVGGYNEQFF. The chain joins TRBV28 to TRBJ2-1; tentative D call: TRBD1 (6 bases). The CDR3 has 14 amino acids. Per germline, CDR1 MDHEN and CDR2 SYDVKM. Trimming removed 7 bases from V and 4 bases from J, with 14 bases in between.